This T cell receptor beta chain originates from a study of shared clonotypes between healthy human individuals. With respect to this clone: What it binds is not known.

Deep was the level used in running the assay. About 33,000 T cell genomes (around 0.2 ug DNA) went into each sorted-subset replicate. Sequencing used immunoSEQ multiplex PCR; TCRdb keeps in-frame clones, though not all of them. The data show approximately 2,200,000 clones, with 90% to 95% seen just once and around 1.7% held by the top ten. Study-level points and caveats: Rarefaction demonstrated incomplete sorted-subset sequencing despite large depth.

As defined, naive CD8 cells were CD45RO-negative and positively selected for CCR7, with terminally differentiated effector memory CD45RA+ cells excluded. Within Nashville, Tennessee resided all donors, each a Caucasian adult. Input material: naive CD8+ T cells from PBMCs. This TCR was sampled from a man between 18 and 35 years old in good health. Some clones in this sample may be carry-over from other donors' samples.

The CDR3 sequence is CASNWRPGTGELFF. The CDR3 DNA reads TGTGCCAGCAATTGGCGTCCCGGCACCGGGGAGCTGTTTTTT. The V gene is TRBV7-9, the J gene TRBJ2-2; D is ambiguous. The CDR3 sequence is 14 residues long. The V and J ends lost 7 bases and 4 bases respectively, with 13 bases between them. The germline CDR1 and CDR2 sequences are SEHNR and FQNEAQ (reference sequence). The complete variable domain, with remaining parts taken from reference TRBV7-9 and TRBJ2-2, reads DTGVSQNPRHKITKRGQNVTFRCDPISEHNRLYWYRQTLGQGPEFLTYFQNEAQLEKSRLLSDRFSAERPKGSFSTLEIQRTEQGDSAMYLCASNWRPGTGELFFGEGSRLTVL.